These T cell receptor beta chains were read from a single sample in a study of blood T cell repertoires in COVID-19. TCRdb's copy holds only in-frame clones and misses some; the assay was immunoSEQ multiplex PCR. The table shows a few hundred thousand clones, with over 75% occurring only once. The specimen was PBMCs or T cells enriched from blood (not recorded which). These receptors originate from a woman under 40 who had recovered from COVID-19. The CDR3 runs from the conserved cysteine through the conserved F or W. The D gene is left open where the match is weak. Not all rows give a size; the values are once, few, many and, for expanded clones, a class.

D gene	V gene	J gene	clone size	CDR3 DNA	CDR3 protein
TRBD1	TRBV25-1	TRBJ1-2	.	TGTGCCAGCAGTAGAACGGGACAGGGACCCTATGGCTACACCTTC	CASSRTGQGPYGYTF
TRBD1	TRBV27	TRBJ2-3	.	TGTGCCACCTTCAATGTTGGGACAGGGGACCCAGATACGCAGTATTTT	CATFNVGTGDPDTQYF
.	TRBV5-1	TRBJ2-3	.	TGCGCCAGCAGCTTGGCCTTGGAGCAAGATACGCAGTATTTT	CASSLALEQDTQYF
TRBD2	TRBV18	TRBJ2-5	.	TGTGCCAGCTCAATCCTAGCGGGAGGACGCAGCAAACAAGAGACCCAGTACTTC	CASSILAGGRSKQETQYF
.	TRBV5-4	TRBJ2-7	.	TGTGCCAGCAGCTCAAGTCGCGTAGCCTACGAGCAGTACTTC	CASSSSRVAYEQYF
.	TRBV28	TRBJ1-2	.	TGTGCCAGCATAGCCAGGGGCGACACGGGCTATGGCTACACCTTC	CASIARGDTGYGYTF
.	TRBV28	TRBJ1-2	.	TGTGCCAGCAGCCGAGACGTCCTCTGGAGGGGCTACACCTTC	CASSRDVLWRGYTF
.	TRBV19	TRBJ1-1	.	TGTGCCAGTAGTAAGACTGTACTCCCGTACACTGAAGCTTTCTTT	CASSKTVLPYTEAFF
.	TRBV5-4	TRBJ1-1	.	TGCATTACAGCTACGAACACTGAAGCTTTCTTT	CITATNTEAFF
.	TRBV7-2	TRBJ1-4	.	TGTGCCAGCAGCCCTAGCCCCCAGCCTGGAAAACTGTTTTTT	CASSPSPQPGKLFF
TRBD1	TRBV24-1	TRBJ1-5	.	TGTGCCACCAGTGATCCCGTGGACAGGGGAAGCAATCAGCCCCAGCATTTT	CATSDPVDRGSNQPQHF
TRBD2	TRBV6-4	TRBJ2-1	few	TGTGCCAGCAGTGACTCGGGTAGCGGGGACAACAATGAGCAGTTCTTC	CASSDSGSGDNNEQFF
TRBD1	TRBV10-3	TRBJ2-7	.	TGTGCCATCAGTGAACCGGGACAGGGGCAAGAAGAGCAGTACTTC	CAISEPGQGQEEQYF
.	TRBV4-1	TRBJ2-5	.	TGCGCCAGCAGCCAACTACTGGTGGAGTCCCAGTACTTC	CASSQLLVESQYF
TRBD1	TRBV7-9	TRBJ1-2	once	TGTGCCAGCAGCCCCAATTACAGGGGGATAATTGGTGGCTACACCTTC	CASSPNYRGIIGGYTF
TRBD1	TRBV25-1	TRBJ1-2	.	TGTGCCACAGGACAGGGCGATGGCTACACCTTC	CATGQGDGYTF
.	TRBV5-6	TRBJ2-1	.	TGTGCCAGCAGCTTGGGGCTAGTAGGGTTCTTC	CASSLGLVGFF
TRBD1	TRBV4-1	TRBJ1-5	once	TGCGCCAGCAGCCAAGGACCCAGGGGGCAGGTTCAGCCCCAGCATTTT	CASSQGPRGQVQPQHF
TRBD1	TRBV19	TRBJ1-1	.	TGTGCCAGTAGTAAAGCGACAGGGATCACTGAAGCTTTCTTT	CASSKATGITEAFF
.	TRBV13	TRBJ2-6	.	TGTGCCAGCAGCTTCGCAGGGGGGAGCTCTGGGGCCAACGTCCTGACTTTC	CASSFAGGSSGANVLTF
TRBD2	TRBV9	TRBJ2-1	.	TGTGCCAGCAGCCCTAGAGCGGGATTCGTAGATGAGCAGTTCTTC	CASSPRAGFVDEQFF
.	TRBV7-6	TRBJ1-6	.	TGTGCCAGCAGCTTAGAAAGGGGTCCCTATCCCCTCCACTTT	CASSLERGPYPLHF
TRBD2	TRBV30	TRBJ2-1	.	TGTGCCTGGAAATGGGGACTAGCGAGGGATGAGCAGTTCTTC	CAWKWGLARDEQFF
TRBD2	TRBV28	TRBJ2-1	.	TGTGCCAGCAGTTCTACTAGCGGGATCCTGAATGAGCAGTTCTTC	CASSSTSGILNEQFF
.	TRBV2	TRBJ2-7	.	TGTGCCAGCGGGGGGGCCAGCGAGCAGTACTTC	CASGGASEQYF
TRBD1	TRBV18	TRBJ1-3	many	TGTGCCAGCTCACCTTCGGGACAGGGAAAGACTGGAAACACCATATATTTT	CASSPSGQGKTGNTIYF
.	TRBV5-4	TRBJ1-2	once	TGTGCCAGCAGTCTTACAGACGGGAACCTTAACTATGGCTACACCTTC	CASSLTDGNLNYGYTF
.	TRBV29-1	TRBJ2-1	.	TGCAGCGGCCAGACAGGAGGTATCATAGATGAGCAGTTCTTC	CSGQTGGIIDEQFF
.	TRBV9	TRBJ2-1	few	TGTGCCAGCAGCGTAGCTACGGGCGGACTATCTACAACCTACAATGAGCAGTTCTTC	CASSVATGGLSTTYNEQFF
TRBD1	TRBV7-2	TRBJ1-2	.	TGTGCCAGCAGCCCGGACAGGGTATTTTATGGCTACACCTTC	CASSPDRVFYGYTF
TRBD1	TRBV4-1	TRBJ1-2	.	TGCGCCAGCAGCCCGGACAGGGCTGCCAACTATGGCTACACCTTC	CASSPDRAANYGYTF
TRBD1	TRBV24-1	TRBJ2-7	.	TGTGCCACCAGTGATCCCAACGGACAGGGAACGGACGAGCAGTACTTC	CATSDPNGQGTDEQYF
TRBD2	TRBV30	TRBJ2-7	.	TGTGCCTGGAGTGTCCCTCCCCGCGGGAGAGACGAGCAGTACTTC	CAWSVPPRGRDEQYF
TRBD2	TRBV28	TRBJ2-1	.	TGTGCCAGCACTCCCACTAGCGGGAGGGCGGGCTACAATGAGCAGTTCTTC	CASTPTSGRAGYNEQFF
.	TRBV30	TRBJ2-3	few	TGTGCCTGGAGTAGGCCATCTCGGGAGCGGGTCACAGATACGCAGTATTTT	CAWSRPSRERVTDTQYF
.	TRBV11-2	TRBJ1-2	.	TGTGCCAGCAGTTTAACAGGGCGAAATGGCTACACCTTC	CASSLTGRNGYTF
.	TRBV28	TRBJ1-2	.	TGTGCCAGCAGTTTGGTCTTGTCCAAAGGCGGCTATGGCTACACCTTC	CASSLVLSKGGYGYTF
TRBD2	TRBV18	TRBJ2-1	.	TGTGCCAGCTCAACCTCGCTAGCGGAAAAGGGTAACAATGAGCAGTTCTTC	CASSTSLAEKGNNEQFF
TRBD1	TRBV5-1	TRBJ2-7	.	TGCGCCAGCAGACCCGGGACAGTCTCAAACGAGCAGTACTTC	CASRPGTVSNEQYF